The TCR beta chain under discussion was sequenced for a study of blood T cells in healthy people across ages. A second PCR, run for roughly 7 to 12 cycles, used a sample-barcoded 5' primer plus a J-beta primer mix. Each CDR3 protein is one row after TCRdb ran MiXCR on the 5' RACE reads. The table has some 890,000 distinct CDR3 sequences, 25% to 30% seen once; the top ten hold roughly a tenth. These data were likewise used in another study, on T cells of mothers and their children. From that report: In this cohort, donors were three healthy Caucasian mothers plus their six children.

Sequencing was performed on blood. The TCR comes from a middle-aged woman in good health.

The CDR3 loop reads CSARLQGARHGYTF. As DNA, the CDR3 is TGCAGTGCTAGACTTCAGGGGGCGCGGCATGGCTACACCTTC. This rearrangement joins TRBV20-1 to TRBJ1-2; the match to TRBD1 covers 8 bases. The CDR3 loop spans 14 amino acids. Per the germline V gene, CDR1 is DFQATT and CDR2 is SNEGSKA (reference sequence). The J segment lost 6 bases and the V segment lost 2 bases, leaving 8 bases of the junction unmatched.